The 22 T cell receptor beta chains presented below share a single source sample, sequenced in a study of cytomegalovirus exposure and HLA in healthy donors. With 60 Vbeta and 13 Jbeta primers, the PCR was carried out. The protocol was immunoSEQ multiplex PCR, while the TCRdb copy is restricted to in-frame clones and leaves out a portion. The sample has about 140,000 clones, approximately 72% seen once. Sequencing was done on a sample of PBMCs. The receptors were sampled from a woman in her fifties or sixties in good health and CMV-seronegative.

The chain has TRBV23-1 and TRBJ1-1, with D unclear. TRBV23-1 is sorted into the ORF group, with uncertain function. The CDR3 length is 13 residues. Trimming shortened V by 3 bases and J by 12 bases, and 17 bases separated the two germline ends. The CDR3 DNA follows: TGCGCCAGCAGTCACCAGGATCCCGTTAGGTCTTTCTTT. Its protein product is CASSHQDPVRSFF.

V usage is TRBV5-1 and J usage is TRBJ2-3; TRBD2 matches at 8 bases. V lost 3 bases and J lost 3; bases outside the gene matches: 9. CDR1 is SGHRS and CDR2 is YFSETQ in the germline V gene. This CDR3 is 16 amino acids long. The CDR3 DNA is TGCGCCAGCAGCTGGCAGACTAGCGTTGCGACAGATACGCAGTATTTT. It encodes CASSWQTSVATDTQYF.

This sequence joins TRBV28 and TRBJ2-7, with TRBD2 matching 11 bases. This CDR3 comprises 20 residues. Germline assignment: CDR1 MDHEN and CDR2 SYDVKM. The trim removed 3 bases at V and 3 bases at J, leaving 19 bases unmatched. This CDR3 reads CASSLDRGGSGRASYYEQYF. For the CDR3, the DNA is TGTGCCAGCAGTTTGGACCGAGGGGGTAGCGGGAGGGCCTCTTACTACGAGCAGTACTTC.

The chain couples TRBV19 to TRBJ2-1, with 9 bases identical to TRBD2. The CDR3 loop spans 15 amino acids. The V and J ends lost 3 bases and 7 bases, in that order; junction bases with no gene match: 7. Germline CDR1 is LNHDA and CDR2 is SQIVND (reference sequence). The CDR3 region is CASSIWPSGKNEQFF. CDR3 sequence (DNA): TGTGCCAGTAGTATCTGGCCTAGCGGGAAGAATGAGCAGTTCTTC.

The rearrangement uses TRBV19 and TRBJ2-5, with TRBD2 matching 9 bases. V lost 4 bases to trimming and J lost 3 bases; unmatched junction nucleotides: 6. The CDR3 extends over 15 amino acids. The V gene's germline CDR1 is LNHDA and CDR2 SQIVND (reference sequence). Written as DNA, the CDR3 is TGTGCCAGTAGTAGTACGACTAGCGGAAAAGAGACCCAGTACTTC. Translated: CASSSTTSGKETQYF.

This clone was detected only a few times. V is TRBV29-1 and J is TRBJ2-1, with 8 bases fitting TRBD1. Germline V CDR1 and CDR2: SQVTM, ANQGSEA. V shed 8 bases, J shed 6 bases, and the junction held 9 bases outside the gene matches. This CDR3 is 13 amino acids long. CDR3 DNA sequence: TGCAGCCTTAATGGACAGGGCGCCAATGAGCAGTTCTTC. Translation: CSLNGQGANEQFF.

The chain joins TRBV7-3 to TRBJ2-3; D might be TRBD1 (5 bases). CDR1 and CDR2 (germline): SGHTA, FQGTGA. The CDR3 is 14 amino acids. With 5 bases removed from V and 0 bases from J, the gap between germline ends came to 9 bases. The CDR3 nucleotides read TGTGCCAGCAGCGCGACAGCTAGCACAGATACGCAGTATTTT. It translates to CASSATASTDTQYF.

This clone appeared once. This chain uses TRBV7-8 with TRBJ2-1; 11 bases fit TRBD2. CDR3 length equals 17 residues. CDR1 and CDR2 from the germline V gene are SGHVS and FQNEAQ. V was clipped by 5 bases and J by 0 bases; unmatched bases: 6. CDR3 loop: CASSLTSGGGSYNEQFF. For the CDR3, the DNA is TGTGCCAGCAGCCTAACTAGCGGGGGCGGCTCCTACAATGAGCAGTTCTTC.

J is TRBJ2-1 and V is TRBV7-3, with 9 bases lining up with TRBD2. The V and J ends lost 0 bases and 2 bases, in that order; junction bases with no gene match: 11. The germline CDR1 and CDR2 sequences are SGHTA and FQGTGA. This CDR3 is built from 19 residues. The CDR3 reads CASSLTGLFSGSPYNEQFF. The CDR3 DNA sequence: TGTGCCAGCAGCTTAACCGGACTCTTTAGCGGGAGCCCCTACAATGAGCAGTTCTTC.

This clone was found a few times. The CDR3 here is CASSYSQGRSDAFF. The CDR3 DNA sequence: TGTGCCAGCAGTTACTCTCAGGGAAGAAGTGACGCTTTCTTT. The chain combines TRBV6-5 with TRBJ1-1, with a possible D match to TRBD1 (5 bases). Germline CDR1 reads MNHEY; CDR2 reads SVGAGI. V dropped 0 bases and J dropped 11 bases, with 16 bases sitting between them. The CDR3 is made up of 14 amino acids.

The rearrangement links TRBV10-3 to TRBJ1-2, with TRBD1 as a possible D gene (5 bases). This CDR3 contains 16 residues. Trimming left V 1 base short and J 0 bases short, with 12 bases between. Germline CDR1 is ENHRY and CDR2 is SYGVKD. The DNA for the CDR3 is TGTGCCATCAGTGAGTGGGGGGACGGGCCTAACTATGGCTACACCTTC. Translating gives CAISEWGDGPNYGYTF.

This clone was detected only a few times. At one end, the junction sequence differs from germline, possibly due to a read error. The V and J genes are TRBV7-7 and TRBJ2-2; 10 bases agree with TRBD2. Germline V gene sequence: CDR1 SSHAT, CDR2 FNYEAQ (reference sequence). The CDR3 is 16 residues long. The DNA for the CDR3 is TGTGCTAGCAGCTTTCTAGCGGGGGTGGACACCGGGGAGCTGTTTTTT. As protein: CASSFLAGVDTGELFF.

J is TRBJ2-3 and V is TRBV7-2; a weak D match, TRBD1 (6 bases). Trimming left V 5 bases short and J 9 bases short, with 18 bases between. CDR3 length: 14 residues. Germline V gives CDR1 SGHTA, CDR2 FQGNSA. The CDR3 nucleotides read TGTGCCAGCAGCATCCGGACAGCCTCCATAACGCAGTATTTT. It is translated as CASSIRTASITQYF.

This chain connects TRBV10-3 to TRBJ2-5; TRBD1 matches at 11 bases. The CDR3 spans 13 residues. V lost 11 bases and J lost 5; bases outside the gene matches: 7. CDR1 and CDR2 (germline): ENHRY, SYGVKD. The CDR3, as DNA: TGTGCCGTATGGACAGGGGGCAGGGAGACCCAGTACTTC. Its protein product is CAVWTGGRETQYF.

CDR3 sequence: CARSSGLAGTDTQYF. DNA for the CDR3: TGTGCCAGAAGCTCGGGACTAGCGGGAACAGATACGCAGTATTTT. The chain employs TRBV5-3 and TRBJ2-3; TRBD2 agrees at 13 bases. TRBV5-3 is known as an ORF, though its function is uncertain. The CDR3 is 15 residues long. V lost 3 bases and J lost 3; bases outside the gene matches: 1.

The gene calls are TRBV5-4 and TRBJ2-5; 9 nucleotides align to TRBD2. Germline assignment: CDR1 SGHNT and CDR2 YYREEE (reference sequence). This CDR3 region has 14 residues. The trim removed 5 bases at V and 0 bases at J, leaving 2 bases unmatched. DNA for the CDR3: TGTGCCAGCAGTCTAGCGGGAAACCAAGAGACCCAGTACTTC. It translates to CASSLAGNQETQYF. The full variable domain, its missing parts supplied by reference TRBV5-4 and TRBJ2-5, is ETGVTQSPTHLIKTRGQQVTLRCSSQSGHNTVSWYQQALGQGPQFIFQYYREEENGRGNFPPRFSGLQFPNYSSELNVNALELDDSALYLCASSLAGNQETQYFGPGTRLLVL.

This clone was seen just once. The genes are TRBV29-1 and TRBJ1-2; D is undetermined. In germline, CDR1 is SQVTM, CDR2 ANQGSEA. Trimming removed 4 bases at V and 8 bases at J, with 17 bases between. The CDR3 is made up of 13 amino acids. The CDR3 DNA reads as TGCAGCGTTGTTAAGGCGGCTGCCGACGGCTACACCTTC. It encodes CSVVKAAADGYTF.

The gene calls are TRBV6-5 and TRBJ2-1; 9 bases are shared with TRBD2. The germline CDR1 and CDR2 sequences are MNHEY and SVGAGI. CDR3 size: 14 residues. The ends lost 6 bases at V and 9 bases at J; junction bases unmatched: 9. Here the CDR3 DNA reads TGTGCCAGCAGGCGACTAGCGGAGGGGGGTGAGCAGTTCTTC. Protein sequence: CASRRLAEGGEQFF.

The rearrangement uses TRBV2 and TRBJ2-7; 12 nucleotides align to TRBD2. This CDR3 spans 15 amino acids. Trimming at V came to 4 bases and at J to 3 bases, leaving 4 bases not matched to a gene. Germline-derived CDR1 and CDR2 are SNHLY and FYNNEI. DNA of the CDR3: TGTGCCAGCAGTGCGACTAGCGGGAGTTACTACGAGCAGTACTTC. Translation: CASSATSGSYYEQYF.

The chain carries TRBV6-1 and TRBJ2-5; 7 nucleotides line up with TRBD1. Germline V gene data show CDR1 as MNHNS and CDR2 as SASEGT. Unmatched junction bases numbered 13, after V lost 7 bases and J lost 5 bases. The CDR3 loop spans 15 amino acids. CDR3 sequence: CASIRKGAPGETQYF. CDR3 DNA sequence: TGTGCCAGCATTAGGAAGGGGGCCCCGGGGGAGACCCAGTACTTC.

V is TRBV5-4 and J is TRBJ1-1; tentatively, D is TRBD1 (6 bases). In germline, CDR1 is SGHNT, CDR2 YYREEE (reference sequence). This CDR3 region has 15 residues. V lost 1 base and J lost 0, with 10 bases in between. The CDR3 DNA reads TGTGCCAGCAGCTTGTATGGGGGCCTGAACACTGAAGCTTTCTTT. Translated, it gives CASSLYGGLNTEAFF. Based on the CDR3 plus reference TRBV5-4 and TRBJ1-1, the full variable domain is ETGVTQSPTHLIKTRGQQVTLRCSSQSGHNTVSWYQQALGQGPQFIFQYYREEENGRGNFPPRFSGLQFPNYSSELNVNALELDDSALYLCASSLYGGLNTEAFFGQGTRLTVV.

This rearrangement joins TRBV28 to TRBJ2-7; 7 nucleotides align to TRBD2. Germline assignment: CDR1 MDHEN and CDR2 SYDVKM. The CDR3 runs to 14 residues. V gave up 5 bases and J gave up 2 bases; unmatched junction bases: 6. The CDR3 region has the DNA TGTGCCAGCAGTACCGGGACTATTGCCTACGAGCAGTACTTC. As protein: CASSTGTIAYEQYF.